Reported below is one T cell receptor (beta chain). What antigen it recognizes has not been identified. The record has no base qualities; no much larger clone is one base away. Patients with a history of autoimmune disease or receiving systemic immunosuppression were excluded from the trial. Peripheral blood for TCR sequencing was collected from all dose cohorts at baseline, on cycle 4 day 1, and on cycle 7 day 1. Samples were obtained from an open-label, multicenter, first-in-human phase I dose-escalation trial of ivuxolimab. Adults with locally advanced or metastatic melanoma, renal cell carcinoma, hepatocellular carcinoma or head and neck squamous cell carcinoma were enrolled in the trial. Before TCR sequencing, CD4+ T cells and CD8+ T cells were sorted from peripheral blood as separate populations. V trim: 4 bases; J trim: 3 bases; unmatched bases: 9. Its CDR3 holds 16 amino acids, cysteine through phenylalanine. The entry retains the CDR3 DNA only, 48 bases that are in frame from base 1. The germline V gene (reference sequence) specifies GTSNPN as CDR1 and SVGIG as CDR2.

For sequencing of the TCRbeta CDR3 region, genomic DNA was extracted from the sorted cells. The immunoSEQ Assay was used for sequencing of TCRbeta CDR3 regions. TCRdb took over this immuneACCESS table, retaining in-frame rearrangements with V and J assigned. Such tables are incomplete; in checked studies, under half of the missing clones stem from an unresolved V gene, and the remainder is unexplained. This sample holds 110,000 or so clones; approximately 90% were observed only once. The ten largest clones represent under 0.85% of the sample. The sample belongs to a study of OX40 agonist ivuxolimab in advanced cancers. Context from the whole study: Ivuxolimab was a fully human IgG2 agonistic monoclonal antibody targeting the costimulatory receptor OX40 (CD134). Partial responses occurred in three dose-escalation patients: two with cutaneous melanoma and one with hepatocellular carcinoma. The paper describes the monotherapy dose-escalation part (N of about 50 patients) of the phase I trial of ivuxolimab. Intravenous ivuxolimab was administered to patients every 2 weeks at six dose levels: 0.01, 0.1, 0.3, 1.5, 3 and 10 mg/kg. Of the approximately 50 dose-escalation patients, hepatocellular carcinoma was present in some 19, melanoma in around 15, renal cell carcinoma in 9 and head and neck cancer in 9. In the dose-escalation cohort, 75% to 85% of patients were male, and the mean age was 60 years with a range of about 20 to 79. Peripheral TCRbeta sequencing aimed to test whether ivuxolimab altered TCR sequence diversity and caused clonal T-cell expansion. Prior anti-PD-1, anti-PD-L1 or anti-CTLA-4 therapy was permitted, and approximately 41% of dose-escalation patients had received checkpoint inhibitors.

What the authors observed across the whole study: Antigen specificity was not determined for the clonally expanded peripheral T cells. At doses of 0.1 to 3.0 mg/kg, clonal expansion of both CD4+ and CD8+ blood T cells was observed from baseline to week 6. Low levels of normalized T-cell clonal expansion were also seen in some nonresponding patients. Partial responders in the 0.1-3.0 mg/kg groups had among the lowest normalized peripheral clonal expansion, especially among CD8+ T cells. After ivuxolimab, more expanded clones were found on average in CD8+ T cells than in CD4+ T cells.

Sequences were derived from CD4+ or CD8+ T cells sorted from blood, sampled in a trial of the OX40 agonist ivuxolimab. This clonotype was obtained from an adult with an advanced solid tumor such as melanoma, head and neck, liver or kidney cancer. The chain employs TRBV30 and TRBJ1-6, and 7 junctional nucleotides match TRBD1. Here the CDR3 is given as CAWTVGTASYNSPLHF. The nucleotide sequence reads TGTGCCTGGACAGTCGGGACAGCCAGCTATAATTCACCCCTCCACTTT.